This T cell receptor beta chain was captured in a study of regulatory T cells in long-lasting Graves disease (dated by TCRdb to the early 2020s). About the full investigation: Patients with newly diagnosed Graves' disease had been on antithyroid drugs for under 3 months. The study was registered as a clinical trial and conducted in China. TCR sequencing covered about 13 persistent and 20 newly diagnosed Graves' disease patients, some 33 samples in total. Peripheral blood TCR sequencing and RNA sequencing compared persistent Graves' disease patients with newly diagnosed Graves' disease patients. The paper as a whole reports these results and caveats: Only peripheral blood was studied, because thyroid tissue, the primary lesion, was inaccessible. Persistent patients shared more public clonotypes among themselves (2,741) than newly diagnosed patients did (approximately 870). Persistent Graves' disease patients showed lower TCR Shannon entropy and fewer highly expanded clones than newly diagnosed patients, suggesting clonal expansion. Persistent disease showed preferential use of TRBV28, TRBJ1-2 and TRBJ2-5, whereas newly diagnosed disease favored TRBV20-1 and TRBJ2-1. Sequencing and analysis were limited to the TCR beta chain. As a limitation, the authors acknowledged that the small sample size may reduce accuracy.

Its CDR3 holds 16 amino acids, cysteine through phenylalanine. Only CDR3 DNA is held: 48 bases, read in frame from base 1. The CDR1 and CDR2 encoded by the germline V gene are SGHAT and FQNNGV. The V end gives up 5 bases and the J end 7 bases, leaving 8 bases in the junction not matched to a gene. The receptor library was made with multiplex PCR. Sequenced using an Illumina HiSeq 4000. TCR beta libraries were built with iRepertoire HTBI primers and Arm-PCR amplification of CDR3 regions. Before sequencing, the PCR products underwent gel purification. As for the authors' bioinformatics: Gene usage analysis of CDR3 amino acid clonotypes used the approximately 62 TRBV and about 15 TRBJ segments found across samples. COPE and FqMerger were used to merge filtered high-quality paired reads into contigs. Contigs were aligned with BLAST to IMGT TRBV, TRBD and TRBJ reference genes, and CDR3 was defined per IMGT. Any clonotype with a frequency above 0.1% was classified as a highly expanded clone. Repertoire diversity was measured by Shannon entropy, and V-J evenness by the Gini coefficient. Public clonotypes were defined as clonotypes shared by more than one individual. Through fastp at Q25 and MiXCR, TCRdb rebuilt clones from the public reads, retaining in-frame beta chains. Identical CDR3 proteins give one entry, which carries the most common genes and DNA. TCRdb, rather than the study authors, made the V and J calls. The sample table contains about 470,000 distinct CDR3 sequences; only one count was recorded for approximately 15% of them. The leading ten clones occupy 15% to 20% of the sample.

The intended sense of this specimen's time point label: newly diagnosed GD, antithyroid drugs for less than 3 months. For both TCR sequencing and RNA sequencing, RNA was extracted from PBMCs in TRIzol. The diagnosis of Graves' disease was made according to American Thyroid Association guidelines. Patients for the study were recruited at an endocrinology department in Xi'an, China. Each patient gave around 9.2 milliliters of peripheral blood, collected in an EDTA anticoagulant tube. Ficoll Paque Plus density gradient separation was used to isolate PBMCs, and no further T cell sorting was done. An Agilent 2100 Bioanalyzer and agarose gel were used to assess RNA quality, and a NanoDrop 2000 was used to measure RNA concentration. Concerning this clonotype: This receptor's antigen is unknown. The sample holds no much larger clone one base away, and base qualities are not on file.

These data were also reused for a study on T cells in Graves' hyperthyroidism and ophthalmopathy. The second study also describes: Graves' hyperthyroidism was defined as stable when no progression to ophthalmopathy occurred over 18 months of follow-up. Hyperthyroidism patients were newly diagnosed, with disease duration under 2 months, and aged 18 to 65 years. Any patient with an uncontrolled infection, another autoimmune disease, pregnancy or lactation was excluded. Diagnoses relied on clinical symptoms, serum thyroxine and TRAb, thyroid ultrasound and orbital computed tomography. The first round of RT-PCR for the TCR CDR3 was performed with the HTBI primer set and the Qiagen OneStep RT-PCR kit. Blood samples also contained most of the expanded thyroid clonotypes (frequency above 0.001), which suggests that blood repertoires may reflect thyroid immune responses. Ophthalmopathy was separated from stable hyperthyroidism by a 13 V-J signature model, with approximately 85% sensitivity and 81% to 83% specificity obtained in cross-validation and 80%/75% obtained in testing. In validation, the model predicted progression to ophthalmopathy a median of approximately 6.6 months before onset, with about 71% sensitivity and roughly 79% specificity. A discovery cohort of around 98 patients, about 40 with Graves' ophthalmopathy and 55 to 60 with stable Graves' hyperthyroidism, was used to find distinguishing TCR V-J signatures. Prospective prediction of ophthalmopathy was tested in an independent validation cohort consisting of 18 hyperthyroidism patients and over 15 patients who later progressed to ophthalmopathy. The 75 to 100 discovery patients were randomly divided into training and test sets at a 7:3 ratio. In addition, the study compared T-cell repertoires in thyroid tissue and in blood from six Graves' hyperthyroidism patients. After sampling, hyperthyroidism patients received methimazole starting at 30 mg daily, and ophthalmopathy patients received high-dose intravenous methylprednisolone. A second multiplex PCR round built the libraries, followed by size selection and purification. Libraries were sequenced paired-end with 100 bp reads on an Illumina HiSeq2000. Raw data were processed with SOAPnuke, discarding reads with adapters, uncalled bases, mean Phred below 15, or no exact constant-primer or identifier match. High-quality paired reads were merged using COPE v1.2.5, and each unique nucleotide sequence was defined as a clonotype. MiTCR v1.1 was used to align clonotypes to the IMGT TRBV, TRBD and TRBJ reference segments. The analysis included only V-J combinations with a frequency above 0.0001, which together covered 98% to 99.2% of the repertoires. A TCS score was defined as the ratio between F50 (clonal expansion) and ExV (chaos), using BLOSUM62-based TCRdist between CDR3 peptides within each V-J. Welch's t-statistics and random forest reduced just over 500 V-J features to around 14, which were used in a naive Bayes classifier (R e1071). No statistical method was used to set the sample size in advance, and investigators knew the group allocation. The paper reports TCR Vbeta CDR3 sequencing of more than 120 peripheral blood samples: 40 or so ophthalmopathy, under 85 hyperthyroidism and approximately 17 progressor patients.

The TCR comes from a woman aged 25 to 45 with Graves disease. Donor details come from another sample of the same person, matched by shared clones. The sample in question was peripheral blood mononuclear cells (PBMCs), obtained at new diagnosis, from a patient treated with antithyroid drugs. The chain uses TRBV11-2 and TRBJ2-7; TRBD2 agrees with 16 junctional bases. The bases read TGTGCCAGCAGCCCGGGACTAGCGGGAGGGCCCGAAGAGCAGTACTTC. Translated, this gives CASSPGLAGGPEEQYF.